Below, 30 T cell receptor beta chains from the same sample are listed, as sequenced in a study of OX40 agonist ivuxolimab in advanced cancers. TCRdb's copy holds only in-frame clones and misses some; the assay was immunoSEQ multiplex PCR. The sample consists of some 70,000 clones, 80% to 90% of them appearing once. The sample was CD4+ or CD8+ T cells sorted from blood, taken in a trial of the OX40 agonist ivuxolimab. Source of these receptors: an adult with an advanced solid tumor such as melanoma, head and neck, liver or kidney cancer.

This chain joins TRBV4-3 and TRBJ2-5; 7 nucleotides agree with TRBD1. The V segment lost 0 bases and the J segment 4 bases; nucleotides outside the gene matches: 5. The CDR3 is 15 residues long. Germline CDR1 reads LGHNA; CDR2 reads YSLEER. The CDR3 nucleotides are TGCGCCAGCAGCCAAGAGGCGGCAGGGGGAGAGACCCAGTACTTC. This sequence encodes CASSQEAAGGETQYF.

V usage is TRBV6-5 and J usage is TRBJ1-2; D is possibly TRBD1 (6 bases). Per germline, CDR1 MNHEY and CDR2 SVGAGI. Trimming left V 5 bases short and J 5 bases short, with 18 bases between. The CDR3 has 15 residues. The CDR3 spells CASSPDTGGNYGYTF. The CDR3 DNA sequence: TGTGCCAGCAGTCCCGATACGGGGGGCAATTATGGCTACACCTTC.

The chain combines TRBV5-4 with TRBJ2-3, with a weak D call TRBD2 (5 bases). Germline V gene lookup returns CDR1 SGHNT and CDR2 YYREEE (reference sequence). Trimming removed 10 bases at V and 2 bases at J, with 26 bases between. CDR3 length equals 17 residues. The CDR3 here is CALQPAGGSLDTDTQYF. CDR3 in DNA: TGTGCCTTACAGCCCGCAGGAGGCAGTCTCGACACAGATACGCAGTATTTT.

The rearrangement links TRBV7-9 to TRBJ1-2; D gene uncertain. The CDR3 totals 15 residues. Trimming took 1 base from V and 0 from J, leaving 9 bases between them. The V gene's germline CDR1 is SEHNR and CDR2 FQNEAQ (reference sequence). The CDR3 spells CASSLESTANYGYTF. DNA for the CDR3: TGTGCCAGCAGCTTAGAATCTACGGCTAACTATGGCTACACCTTC.

The chain recombines TRBV7-6 with TRBJ1-2, with D maybe TRBD1 (5 bases). Between the trimmed V and J ends, which lost 2 bases and 6 bases, there was a span of 7 bases. The germline V gene has CDR1 SGHVS and CDR2 FNYEAQ. The CDR3 runs 12 residues. The CDR3 reads CASSLRGDGYTF. The CDR3, as DNA: TGTGCCAGCAGCTTACGAGGGGATGGCTACACCTTC.

The V and J genes are TRBV7-3 and TRBJ2-3; 8 nucleotides match TRBD2. Germline values: CDR1 SGHTA, CDR2 FQGTGA. J gave up 3 bases and V 2 bases, and 4 bases lay outside the gene matches. The CDR3 sequence is 15 residues long. The CDR3 DNA reads TGTGCCAGCAGCTTAGGCGGGGGGCAGACAGATACGCAGTATTTT. Translated: CASSLGGGQTDTQYF. The variable domain in full, completed from reference TRBV7-3 and TRBJ2-3, reads GAGVSQTPSNKVTEKGKYVELRCDPISGHTALYWYRQSLGQGPEFLIYFQGTGAADDSGLPNDRFFAVRPEGSVSTLKIQRTERGDSAVYLCASSLGGGQTDTQYFGPGTRLTVL.

V usage is TRBV21-1 and J usage is TRBJ1-3. TRBV21-1 represents a pseudogene. This CDR3 has 14 residues. In DNA, the CDR3 is TGTGCCAGCAGCAGAGGAACAGCCAGAAACACCATATATTTT. Its translation: CASSRGTARNTIYF.

The chain uses TRBV5-1 and TRBJ2-7, with 10 bases aligning to TRBD2. CDR3 length equals 18 residues. Per the germline V gene, CDR1 is SGHRS and CDR2 is YFSETQ. Germline trimming cut 0 bases from V and 0 bases from J; bases unmatched to any gene: 9. CDR3 in DNA: TGCGCCAGCAGCTTGGCCCTCATTAGCGGGGGGTCCTCCTACGAGCAGTACTTC. The encoded protein is CASSLALISGGSSYEQYF.

This clone was observed a handful of times. This sequence joins TRBV19 and TRBJ1-6; no clear D gene. Between the trimmed V and J ends, which lost 6 bases and 6 bases, there was a span of 6 bases. This CDR3 contains 12 residues. Germline lookup yields CDR1 LNHDA and CDR2 SQIVND (reference sequence). The CDR3 region is CASRGPNSPLHF. CDR3 DNA sequence: TGTGCCAGTAGAGGGCCTAATTCACCCCTCCACTTT.

This clone was seen once. V and J are TRBV14 and TRBJ1-2, with unresolved D. The CDR3 covers 14 residues. Germline V gives CDR1 SGHDN, CDR2 FVKESK. V lost 1 base and J lost 4, with 10 bases in between. DNA of the CDR3: TGTGCCAGCAGCCAAGGTGACGGCCCCTATGGCTACACCTTC. This translates into CASSQGDGPYGYTF.

This clone was counted a few times. J is TRBJ2-2 and V is TRBV7-9; tentative D call: TRBD1 (5 bases). Germline V gives CDR1 SEHNR, CDR2 FQNEAQ (reference sequence). With 8 bases removed from V and 4 bases from J, the gap between germline ends came to 23 bases. The CDR3 runs 17 residues. CDR3 residues: CASHNAGTGYSTGELFF. CDR3 in DNA: TGTGCCAGCCACAATGCCGGTACAGGCTATTCCACCGGGGAGCTGTTTTTT.

DNA for the CDR3: TGTGCCAGAACTCTAACAGGGGGCGCTTACACCGGGGAGCTGTTTTTT. Translating gives CARTLTGGAYTGELFF. This sequence joins TRBV5-3 and TRBJ2-2, with 9 bases lining up with TRBD1. TRBV5-3 is an open reading frame, and its role is uncertain. There are 16 residues in the CDR3. V shed 6 bases and J 3 bases; nucleotides not matched to a gene: 9.

The chain carries TRBV4-3 and TRBJ2-3, with D unresolved. The germline V and J ends were trimmed by 1 base and 2 bases, with 16 bases remaining between them. CDR1 and CDR2 from the germline V gene are LGHNA and YSLEER. This CDR3 region has 17 residues. As DNA, the CDR3 is TGCGCCAGCAGCCAAGGAGGATCAACGCGGAACACAGATACGCAGTATTTT. This codes for CASSQGGSTRNTDTQYF.

The chain combines TRBV7-2 with TRBJ1-1; D ambiguous. The CDR3 has 15 residues. Trimming took off 5 bases at V and 1 base at J, with 14 bases between the two ends. Germline lookup yields CDR1 SGHTA and CDR2 FQGNSA. CDR3 nucleotide sequence: TGTGCCAGCAGCATCCAGGACCTGACGAACACTGAAGCTTTCTTT. It yields the protein CASSIQDLTNTEAFF. Supplemented by reference TRBV7-2 and TRBJ1-1, the full variable domain reads GAGVSQSPSNKVTEKGKDVELRCDPISGHTALYWYRQSLGQGLEFLIYFQGNSAPDKSGLPSDRFSAERTGGSVSTLTIQRTQQEDSAVYLCASSIQDLTNTEAFFGQGTRLTVV.

With respect to this clone: At one end, the junction sequence differs from germline, possibly due to a read error. Distinct nucleotide sequences in the sample also encode this CDR3. This chain links TRBV6-5 with TRBJ1-1; 7 bases line up with TRBD1. Germline lookup yields CDR1 MNHEY and CDR2 SVGAGI. The CDR3 consists of 15 residues. The chain's CDR3 is CASSQSVRGNTEAFF. The CDR3 DNA is TGTGCCAGCAGCCAGAGTGTCAGGGGGAACACCGAAGCTTTCTTT.

The rearrangement joins TRBV5-1 to TRBJ1-3; possibly TRBD1 for D (5 bases). The CDR3 has 15 amino acids. Trimming removed 2 bases at V and 0 bases at J, with 9 bases between. Germline V gene lookup returns CDR1 SGHRS and CDR2 YFSETQ. The CDR3 DNA sequence: TGCGCCAGCAGCTTTGGGGCAGCCTCTGGAAACACCATATATTTT. Translation gives CASSFGAASGNTIYF. The variable domain in full, with the rest retrieved from reference TRBV5-1 and TRBJ1-3, is KAGVTQTPRYLIKTRGQQVTLSCSPISGHRSVSWYQQTPGQGLQFLFEYFSETQRNKGNFPGRFSGRQFSNSRSEMNVSTLELGDSALYLCASSFGAASGNTIYFGEGSWLTVV.

The V gene is TRBV14, the J gene TRBJ2-1; either TRBD1 or TRBD2 may supply D (5 bases each). CDR3 size: 15 residues. Germline V gene sequence: CDR1 SGHDN, CDR2 FVKESK. Deletions cut 1 base from V and 5 bases from J, with 12 bases between. DNA for the CDR3: TGTGCCAGCAGCCAAGGGCAGGGACCCCACAATGAGCAGTTCTTC. Its translation is CASSQGQGPHNEQFF. The full variable domain, its missing parts supplied by reference TRBV14 and TRBJ2-1, is EAGVTQFPSHSVIEKGQTVTLRCDPISGHDNLYWYRRVMGKEIKFLLHFVKESKQDESGMPNNRFLAERTGGTYSTLKVQPAELEDSGVYFCASSQGQGPHNEQFFGPGTRLTVL.

This chain connects TRBV10-2 to TRBJ1-6; D not resolved. V was shortened by 2 bases and J by 7 bases, with 6 bases between the two germline ends. The CDR3 length is 13 residues. The germline V gene has CDR1 WSHSY and CDR2 SAAADI. The chain's CDR3 is CASSETLNSPLHF. The CDR3 DNA is TGCGCCAGCAGTGAGACCTTAAATTCACCCCTCCACTTT.

The rearrangement uses TRBV5-1 and TRBJ2-2, with TRBD1 matching over 9 bases. The CDR3 loop spans 16 amino acids. Germline CDR1 reads SGHRS; CDR2 reads YFSETQ. V was clipped by 4 bases and J by 3 bases; unmatched bases: 7. DNA for the CDR3: TGCGCCAGCAGCCACGGCACAGGGGGCGACACCGGGGAGCTGTTTTTT. Encoded protein: CASSHGTGGDTGELFF.

The rearrangement joins TRBV5-5 to TRBJ1-2; 8 bases fit TRBD1. CDR1 and CDR2 (germline): SGHKS, YYEKEE (reference sequence). V shed 4 bases and J 2 bases; nucleotides not matched to a gene: 7. CDR3 length equals 15 residues. DNA for the CDR3: TGTGCCAGCAGCCTCGACAGGGGATACAACTATGGCTACACCTTC. Protein sequence: CASSLDRGYNYGYTF.

V usage is TRBV2 and J usage is TRBJ2-2, with TRBD1 identical over 9 bases. V shed 6 bases, J shed 5 bases, and the junction held 7 bases outside the gene matches. CDR1 SNHLY and CDR2 FYNNEI come from the germline V gene. The CDR3 is 15 residues long. CDR3: CASSLDRGGTGELFF. The CDR3 DNA is TGTGCCAGCAGCTTAGACAGGGGGGGAACCGGGGAGCTGTTTTTT.

A single count supports this clone. DNA of the CDR3: TGTGCCATCAGTGAGTCGACTAGCGGGGGAGATACGCAGTATTTT. Its translation: CAISESTSGGDTQYF. The gene calls are TRBV10-3 and TRBJ2-3; 12 bases line up with TRBD2. J gave up 5 bases and V 0 bases, and 0 bases lay outside the gene matches. Germline V gives CDR1 ENHRY, CDR2 SYGVKD. The CDR3 is 15 residues long.

V and J are TRBV6-1 and TRBJ1-2; D is possibly TRBD1 (6 bases). The length of the CDR3 is 16 residues. The ends were cut back, 2 bases at V and 7 bases at J, with 20 bases in the middle. The germline V gene encodes CDR1 MNHNS and CDR2 SASEGT. CDR3 region: CASSENKWGAVPGYTF. As DNA, the CDR3 is TGTGCCAGCAGTGAAAATAAATGGGGGGCGGTCCCTGGCTACACCTTC.

The chain is built from TRBV15 and TRBJ1-5, with a tentative D call TRBD1 (5 bases). Germline V gene sequence: CDR1 LNHNV, CDR2 YYDKDF (reference sequence). The V end lost 0 bases, the J end lost 8 bases, and 8 bases lay between the germline ends. CDR3 length: 13 residues. The CDR3 here is CATSRDVGEPQHF. As DNA, the CDR3 is TGTGCCACCAGCAGAGACGTGGGGGAGCCCCAGCATTTT. Looking up the rest from reference TRBV15 and TRBJ1-5 gives the full variable domain: DAMVIQNPRYQVTQFGKPVTLSCSQTLNHNVMYWYQQKSSQAPKLLFHYYDKDFNNEADTPDNFQSRRPNTSFCFLDIRSPGLGDTAMYLCATSRDVGEPQHFGDGTRLSIL.

V usage is TRBV7-7 and J usage is TRBJ2-3; no clear D gene. This CDR3 region has 14 residues. Germline V gives CDR1 SSHAT, CDR2 FNYEAQ (reference sequence). V was pared by 1 base and J by 3 bases, with 8 bases between. This CDR3 is CASSLGGFTDTQYF. The CDR3 coding sequence is TGTGCCAGCAGCTTAGGAGGATTTACAGATACGCAGTATTTT. The complete variable domain, with remaining parts taken from reference TRBV7-7 and TRBJ2-3, reads GAGVSQSPRYKVTKRGQDVTLRCDPISSHATLYWYQQALGQGPEFLTYFNYEAQPDKSGLPSDRFSAERPEGSISTLTIQRTEQRDSAMYRCASSLGGFTDTQYFGPGTRLTVL.

This chain connects TRBV7-6 to TRBJ1-2; TRBD1 matches at 9 bases. This CDR3 has 14 residues. Germline V gene data show CDR1 as SGHVS and CDR2 as FNYEAQ. V shed 6 bases and J 4 bases; nucleotides not matched to a gene: 6. Here the CDR3 DNA reads TGTGCCAGCAGGTCTCCGGGACAGGGCTATGGCTACACCTTC. Translated, it gives CASRSPGQGYGYTF. Together with reference TRBV7-6 and TRBJ1-2, the CDR3 gives the full variable domain: GAGVSQSPRYKVTKRGQDVALRCDPISGHVSLYWYRQALGQGPEFLTYFNYEAQQDKSGLPNDRFSAERPEGSISTLTIQRTEQRDSAMYRCASRSPGQGYGYTFGSGTRLTVV.

The chain combines TRBV6-4 with TRBJ1-3; D not certain. Between the trimmed V and J ends, which lost 5 bases and 3 bases, there was a span of 11 bases. The CDR3 runs 14 residues. Germline V lookup: CDR1 MRHNA, CDR2 SNTAGT. The CDR3 protein is CASSYTTSGNTIYF. The CDR3, as DNA: TGTGCCAGCAGTTACACTACAAGTGGAAACACCATATATTTT.

The genes are TRBV7-2 and TRBJ1-2; D possibly corresponds to TRBD1 (5 bases). Germline CDR1 reads SGHTA; CDR2 reads FQGNSA. V was clipped by 5 bases and J by 8 bases, with 15 bases between them. This CDR3 comprises 13 residues. The CDR3, as DNA: TGTGCCAGCAGCGTCGCAGGGTCTGGGGGCTACACCTTC. Translating it yields CASSVAGSGGYTF.

This clone has just a few counts. The chain is built from TRBV25-1 and TRBJ2-2; TRBD1 matches at 7 bases. The V segment lost 2 bases and the J segment 2 bases; nucleotides outside the gene matches: 8. The germline CDR1 and CDR2 sequences are MGHDK and SYGVNS. This CDR3 comprises 17 residues. The CDR3 sequence is CASSEPRGQINTGELFF. The CDR3 coding sequence is TGTGCCAGCAGTGAACCCCGGGGACAGATAAACACCGGGGAGCTGTTTTTT.

V gene TRBV30 combines with J gene TRBJ1-2; possible D gene TRBD1, 6 bases. V was pared by 4 bases and J by 8 bases, with 26 bases between. Per the germline V gene, CDR1 is GTSNPN and CDR2 is SVGIG (reference sequence). CDR3 length: 16 residues. The CDR3 here is CAWNLLHGGASRGYTF. As DNA, the CDR3 is TGTGCCTGGAACCTTCTCCATGGGGGGGCCTCTCGAGGCTACACCTTC.